The following is a TCR beta chain sequence with its context. This receptor's antigen is unknown. The sample holds no much larger clone one base away, and base qualities are not on file. TCRbeta CDR3 regions were amplified from genomic DNA using the immunoSEQ Assay, a bias-controlled multiplex PCR. On the study's bioinformatics: The number of nucleated cells in each sample was estimated by amplification of reference gene primers within the assay. To quantify the absolute abundance of each unique TCRbeta CDR3 rearrangement, sequence reads were collapsed and filtered. Productive Simpson clonality was computed per sample as the square root of Simpson's diversity index over productive rearrangements. Not all clones reach the TCRdb copy of this immuneACCESS table, which keeps in-frame sequences only. Checked studies attribute under half of the gap to unresolved V genes and leave the rest unexplained. Clonal size and the V and J genes are those of that table, whereas D and trimming came from the DNA. Here the sample has tens of thousands of clones; around 83% occur a single time. 5.3% of the sample lies in the top ten.

Each collaborating institution followed its own protocols to collect whole blood in K2EDTA tubes. For TCRbeta analysis, collaborators shipped samples as frozen whole blood, isolated PBMCs, or DNA extracted from either of those sample types. These data originate in a study of blood T cell repertoires in COVID-19 (dated by TCRdb to about 2020). For the study in its entirety: Samples from collaborators originated in the United States, Italy and Spain and spanned both the acute and convalescent phases of COVID-19. The material from the prospective study consisted of cDNA or gDNA derived from T cells, B-cell-depleted T cells, or PBMCs. Subjects who had been exposed to COVID-19, were actively infected with it, or had recovered from it provided the deeply sampled blood TCRbeta repertoires that made up the dataset. A freely available public database, intended as a resource for researchers studying the immune response to SARS-CoV-2, is where the repertoires were released. The samples were drawn from two sources: the first 160 participants of the ongoing ImmuneRACE study, and 1,000 to 1,500 subjects contributed by 6 global collaborators. Nearly every sample came with metadata listing a de-identified subject ID, COVID-19 status, age in years and sex. Where available, HLA class I and class II types were taken from metadata supplied by the sample provider and were not determined by assay-based typing.

CDR3 length: 18 amino acids, cysteine to phenylalanine. CDR3 DNA only is kept here, 54 bases in frame from base 1. V ends up 0 bases short and J 0 bases short, with an unmatched junction base count of 9. CDR1 and CDR2 are read off the germline V gene as SGDLS and YYNGEE. The study at large found these results: How much clinical and demographic metadata was included differed by source and by participant, and the metadata was provided uncurated.

This sequence uses TRBV9 and TRBJ1-3; 7 bases in the junction line up with TRBD1. The receptor comes from a man in his forties or fifties with active COVID-19. The specimen sequenced was peripheral blood. The DNA sequence is TGTGCCAGCAGCGTAGGACAGGGCCCCGGGCTCTCTGGAAACACCATATATTTT. Its translation reads: CASSVGQGPGLSGNTIYF. Reference TRBV9 and TRBJ1-3 proteins supply the regions before and after the CDR3; the full variable domain is: DSGVTQTPKHLITATGQRVTLRCSPRSGDLSVYWYQQSLDQGLQFLIQYYNGEERAKGNILERFSAQQFPDLHSELNLSSLELGDSALYFCASSVGQGPGLSGNTIYFGEGSWLTVV.